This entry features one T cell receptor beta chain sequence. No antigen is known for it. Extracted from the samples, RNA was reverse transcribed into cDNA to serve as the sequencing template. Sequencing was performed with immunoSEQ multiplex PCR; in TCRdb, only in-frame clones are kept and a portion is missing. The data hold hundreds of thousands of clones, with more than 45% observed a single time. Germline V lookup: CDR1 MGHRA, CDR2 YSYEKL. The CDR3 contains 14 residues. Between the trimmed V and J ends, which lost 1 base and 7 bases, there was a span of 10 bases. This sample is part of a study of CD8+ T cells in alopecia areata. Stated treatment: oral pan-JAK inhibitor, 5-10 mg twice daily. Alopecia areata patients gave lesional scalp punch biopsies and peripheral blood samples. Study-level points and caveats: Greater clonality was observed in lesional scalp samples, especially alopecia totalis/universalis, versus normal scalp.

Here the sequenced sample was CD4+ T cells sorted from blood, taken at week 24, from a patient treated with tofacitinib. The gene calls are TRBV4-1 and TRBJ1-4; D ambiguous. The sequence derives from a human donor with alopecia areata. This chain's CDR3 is CASSQGGYPEKLFF. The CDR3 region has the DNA TGCGCCAGCAGCCAAGGAGGATACCCTGAAAAACTGTTTTTT.